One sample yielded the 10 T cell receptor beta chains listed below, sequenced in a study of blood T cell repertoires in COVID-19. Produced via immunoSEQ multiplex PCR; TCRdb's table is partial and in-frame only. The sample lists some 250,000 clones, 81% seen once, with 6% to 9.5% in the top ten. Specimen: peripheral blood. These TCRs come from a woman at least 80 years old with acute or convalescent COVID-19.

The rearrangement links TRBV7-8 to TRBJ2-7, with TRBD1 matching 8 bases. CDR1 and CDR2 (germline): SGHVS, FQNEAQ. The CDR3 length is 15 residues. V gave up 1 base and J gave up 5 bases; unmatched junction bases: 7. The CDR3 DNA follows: TGTGCCAGCAGCTTAGTGACAGGGGCTCCCCACGAGCAGTACTTC. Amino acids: CASSLVTGAPHEQYF.

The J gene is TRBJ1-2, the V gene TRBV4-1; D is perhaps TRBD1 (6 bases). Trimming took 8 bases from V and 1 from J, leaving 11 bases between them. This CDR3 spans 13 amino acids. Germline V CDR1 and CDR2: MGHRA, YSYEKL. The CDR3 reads CASRMDSNYGYTF. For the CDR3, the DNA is TGCGCCAGCCGAATGGACAGTAACTATGGCTACACCTTC.

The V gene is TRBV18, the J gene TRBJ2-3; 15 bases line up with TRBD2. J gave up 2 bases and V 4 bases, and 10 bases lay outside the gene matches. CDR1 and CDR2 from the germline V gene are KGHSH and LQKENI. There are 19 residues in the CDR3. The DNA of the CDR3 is TGTGCCAGCTCACGGTGGACTAGCGGGGGGGCAGAAGCCACAGATACGCAGTATTTT. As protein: CASSRWTSGGAEATDTQYF.

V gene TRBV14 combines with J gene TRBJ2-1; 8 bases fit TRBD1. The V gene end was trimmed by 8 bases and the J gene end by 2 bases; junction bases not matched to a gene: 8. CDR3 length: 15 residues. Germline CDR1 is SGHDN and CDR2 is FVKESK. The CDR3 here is CASGTDRGPYNEQFF. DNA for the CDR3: TGTGCCAGCGGGACTGACAGGGGCCCCTACAATGAGCAGTTCTTC.

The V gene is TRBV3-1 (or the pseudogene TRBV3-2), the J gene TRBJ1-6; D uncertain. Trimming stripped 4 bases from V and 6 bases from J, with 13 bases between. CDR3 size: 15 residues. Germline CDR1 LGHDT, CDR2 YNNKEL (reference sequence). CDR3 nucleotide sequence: TGTGCCAGCAGCCTTTCAGGAATTGTTAATTCACCCCTCCACTTT. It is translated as CASSLSGIVNSPLHF.

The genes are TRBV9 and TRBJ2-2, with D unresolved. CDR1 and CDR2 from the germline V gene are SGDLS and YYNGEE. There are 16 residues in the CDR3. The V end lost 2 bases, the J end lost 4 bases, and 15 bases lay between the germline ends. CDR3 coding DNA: TGTGCCAGCAGCGTTGGTGCCACTCCGCGCACCGGGGAGCTGTTTTTT. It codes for CASSVGATPRTGELFF.

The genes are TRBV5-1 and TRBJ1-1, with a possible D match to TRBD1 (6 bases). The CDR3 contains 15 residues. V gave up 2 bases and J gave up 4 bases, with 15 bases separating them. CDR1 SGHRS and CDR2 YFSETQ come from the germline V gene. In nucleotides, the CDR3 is TGCGCCAGCAGCTTCGCCAGGGGCGCCTCCACTGAAGCTTTCTTT. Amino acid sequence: CASSFARGASTEAFF.

CDR3 sequence reads: CASSSPGLTYEQYF. The CDR3 region has the DNA TGTGCCAGCAGTTCGCCGGGACTAACCTACGAGCAGTACTTC. This sequence joins TRBV28 and TRBJ2-7, with 7 positions matching TRBD2. In germline, CDR1 is MDHEN, CDR2 SYDVKM. The J segment lost 2 bases and the V segment lost 4 bases, leaving 5 bases of the junction unmatched. The CDR3 covers 14 residues.

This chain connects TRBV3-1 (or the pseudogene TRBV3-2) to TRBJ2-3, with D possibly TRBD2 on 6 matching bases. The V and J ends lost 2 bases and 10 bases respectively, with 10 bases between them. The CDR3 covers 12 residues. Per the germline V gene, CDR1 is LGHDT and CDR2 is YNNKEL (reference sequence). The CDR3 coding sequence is TGTGCCAGCAGCCAAAATGGGGAGGCGCAGTATTTT. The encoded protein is CASSQNGEAQYF.

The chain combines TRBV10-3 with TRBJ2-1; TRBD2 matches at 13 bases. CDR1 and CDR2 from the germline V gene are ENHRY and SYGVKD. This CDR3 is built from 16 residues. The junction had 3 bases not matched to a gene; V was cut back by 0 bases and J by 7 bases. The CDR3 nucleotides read TGTGCCATCAGTGAGTCGTGGACTAGCGGGAGAAATGAGCAGTTCTTC. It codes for CAISESWTSGRNEQFF.